This TCR beta chain derives from a study of OX40 agonist ivuxolimab in advanced cancers. Across the whole study: Participants could have had prior anti-PD-1, anti-PD-L1 or anti-CTLA-4 therapy, and less than 45% had some. Study outcomes and limitations: Patients with a partial response at 0.1-3.0 mg/kg had among the lowest clonal expansion. Circulating CD4+ and CD8+ T cells showed clonal expansion by week 6 at 0.1 to 3.0 mg/kg.

On this clone itself: What it recognizes is unknown.

Blood draws occurred at baseline, cycle 4 day 1, and cycle 7 day 1. CDR3 length equals 14 residues. V was shortened by 6 bases and J by 4 bases, with 16 bases between the two germline ends. The V gene's germline CDR1 is SGDLS and CDR2 YYNGEE. Measured with immunoSEQ multiplex PCR; TCRdb has only the in-frame clones, and not every one. The sample has under 65,000 clones; approximately 90% are singletons. This receptor was taken from an adult with an advanced solid tumor such as melanoma, head and neck, liver or kidney cancer. The rearrangement uses TRBV9 and TRBJ1-2, with no clear D. This specimen was CD4+ or CD8+ T cells sorted from blood, taken in a trial of the OX40 agonist ivuxolimab. The CDR3 loop is CASNLRPGGYGYTF. DNA of the CDR3: TGTGCCAGCAATTTAAGGCCAGGCGGCTATGGCTACACCTTC.